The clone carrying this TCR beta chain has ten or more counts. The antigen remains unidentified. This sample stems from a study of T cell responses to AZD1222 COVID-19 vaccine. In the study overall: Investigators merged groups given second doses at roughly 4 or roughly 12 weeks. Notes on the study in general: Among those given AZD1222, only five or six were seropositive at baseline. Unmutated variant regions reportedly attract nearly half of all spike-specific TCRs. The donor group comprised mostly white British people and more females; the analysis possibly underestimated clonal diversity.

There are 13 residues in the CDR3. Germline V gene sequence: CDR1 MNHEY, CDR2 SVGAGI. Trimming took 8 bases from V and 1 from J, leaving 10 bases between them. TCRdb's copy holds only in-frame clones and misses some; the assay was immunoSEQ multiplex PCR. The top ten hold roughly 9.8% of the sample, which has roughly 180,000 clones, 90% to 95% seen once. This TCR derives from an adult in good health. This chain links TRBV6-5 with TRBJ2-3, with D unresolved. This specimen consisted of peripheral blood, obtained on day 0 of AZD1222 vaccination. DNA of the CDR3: TGTGCCAGCGGACCCACAGGCACAGATACGCAGTATTTT. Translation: CASGPTGTDTQYF.